This T cell receptor beta chain originates from a study of beta chain features in type 1 diabetes. There are a few counts of this clone. Investigators reverse transcribed all isolated RNA, so they sequenced expressed TCRB transcripts. Profiled with immunoSEQ multiplex PCR; TCRdb holds only in-frame clones, not every one. The sample holds a few hundred thousand clones, approximately 16% seen once. The CDR3 loop spans 13 amino acids. Trimming removed 8 bases at V and 3 bases at J, with 13 bases between. Germline CDR1 MDHEN, CDR2 SYDVKM. A single heparinised blood sample, averaging around 120 mL, was obtained per donor.

The specimen was naive CD4+ T cells from blood. The TCR sequence derives from a woman aged 18-29 years in good health. This chain uses TRBV28 with TRBJ1-2; D may be TRBD1 (6 bases). The CDR3 loop reads CASGKRQDYGYTF. The CDR3 DNA reads TGTGCCAGCGGGAAGCGACAGGACTATGGCTACACCTTC.